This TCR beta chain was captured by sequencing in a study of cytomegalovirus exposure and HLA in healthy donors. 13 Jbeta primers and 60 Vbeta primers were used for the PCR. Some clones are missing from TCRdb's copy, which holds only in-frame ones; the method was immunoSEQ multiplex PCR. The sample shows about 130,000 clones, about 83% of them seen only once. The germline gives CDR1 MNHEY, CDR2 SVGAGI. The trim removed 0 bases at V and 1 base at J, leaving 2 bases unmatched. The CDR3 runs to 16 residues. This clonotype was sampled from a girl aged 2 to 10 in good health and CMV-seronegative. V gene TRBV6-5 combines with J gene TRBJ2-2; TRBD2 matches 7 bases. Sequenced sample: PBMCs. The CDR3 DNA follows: TGTGCCAGCAGTTACTCGGCTAGCGGGAACACCGGGGAGCTGTTTTTT. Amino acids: CASSYSASGNTGELFF.